This TCR beta chain was recovered during a study of blood T cell repertoires in COVID-19. Background on the study: Whether acute or convalescent, the COVID-19 samples came from the United States, Italy and Spain. In each case, the material was cDNA or gDNA derived from T cells, B-cell-depleted T cells, or PBMCs.

As processed by the authors: Amplification of reference gene primers provided the estimated nucleated cell counts. TCRdb's table, derived via immunoSEQ multiplex PCR, lists solely in-frame clones and lacks some. D and trimming come from the DNA, and the V and J calls and clone size come from that table. The sample yields under 25,000 clones, approximately 88% seen once. The sequence was collected from an older woman with active COVID-19. The sequenced material came from peripheral blood.

The CDR3 protein is CATSRDGGEFEEQYF. The CDR3 coding sequence is TGTGCCACCAGCAGAGATGGTGGGGAGTTCGAAGAGCAGTACTTC. This rearrangement joins TRBV15 to TRBJ2-7; D perhaps matches TRBD2 (5 bases). The V end lost 0 bases, the J end lost 7 bases, and 16 bases lay between the germline ends. Germline CDR1 LNHNV, CDR2 YYDKDF (reference sequence). This CDR3 comprises 15 residues.